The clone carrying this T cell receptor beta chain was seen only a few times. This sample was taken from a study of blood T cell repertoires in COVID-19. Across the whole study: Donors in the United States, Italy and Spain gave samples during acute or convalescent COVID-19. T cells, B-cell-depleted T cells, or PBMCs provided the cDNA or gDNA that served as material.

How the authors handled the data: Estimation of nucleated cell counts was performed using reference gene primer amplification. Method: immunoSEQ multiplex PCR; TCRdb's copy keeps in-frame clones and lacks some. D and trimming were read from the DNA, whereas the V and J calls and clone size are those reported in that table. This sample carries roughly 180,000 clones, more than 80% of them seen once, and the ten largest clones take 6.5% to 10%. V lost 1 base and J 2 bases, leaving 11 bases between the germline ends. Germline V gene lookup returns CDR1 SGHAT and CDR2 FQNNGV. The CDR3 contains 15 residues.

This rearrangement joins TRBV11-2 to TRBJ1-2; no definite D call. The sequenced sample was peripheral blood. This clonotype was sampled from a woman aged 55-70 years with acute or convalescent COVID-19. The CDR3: CASSLVEHWNYGYTF. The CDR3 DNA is TGTGCCAGCAGCTTAGTGGAGCATTGGAACTATGGCTACACCTTC.